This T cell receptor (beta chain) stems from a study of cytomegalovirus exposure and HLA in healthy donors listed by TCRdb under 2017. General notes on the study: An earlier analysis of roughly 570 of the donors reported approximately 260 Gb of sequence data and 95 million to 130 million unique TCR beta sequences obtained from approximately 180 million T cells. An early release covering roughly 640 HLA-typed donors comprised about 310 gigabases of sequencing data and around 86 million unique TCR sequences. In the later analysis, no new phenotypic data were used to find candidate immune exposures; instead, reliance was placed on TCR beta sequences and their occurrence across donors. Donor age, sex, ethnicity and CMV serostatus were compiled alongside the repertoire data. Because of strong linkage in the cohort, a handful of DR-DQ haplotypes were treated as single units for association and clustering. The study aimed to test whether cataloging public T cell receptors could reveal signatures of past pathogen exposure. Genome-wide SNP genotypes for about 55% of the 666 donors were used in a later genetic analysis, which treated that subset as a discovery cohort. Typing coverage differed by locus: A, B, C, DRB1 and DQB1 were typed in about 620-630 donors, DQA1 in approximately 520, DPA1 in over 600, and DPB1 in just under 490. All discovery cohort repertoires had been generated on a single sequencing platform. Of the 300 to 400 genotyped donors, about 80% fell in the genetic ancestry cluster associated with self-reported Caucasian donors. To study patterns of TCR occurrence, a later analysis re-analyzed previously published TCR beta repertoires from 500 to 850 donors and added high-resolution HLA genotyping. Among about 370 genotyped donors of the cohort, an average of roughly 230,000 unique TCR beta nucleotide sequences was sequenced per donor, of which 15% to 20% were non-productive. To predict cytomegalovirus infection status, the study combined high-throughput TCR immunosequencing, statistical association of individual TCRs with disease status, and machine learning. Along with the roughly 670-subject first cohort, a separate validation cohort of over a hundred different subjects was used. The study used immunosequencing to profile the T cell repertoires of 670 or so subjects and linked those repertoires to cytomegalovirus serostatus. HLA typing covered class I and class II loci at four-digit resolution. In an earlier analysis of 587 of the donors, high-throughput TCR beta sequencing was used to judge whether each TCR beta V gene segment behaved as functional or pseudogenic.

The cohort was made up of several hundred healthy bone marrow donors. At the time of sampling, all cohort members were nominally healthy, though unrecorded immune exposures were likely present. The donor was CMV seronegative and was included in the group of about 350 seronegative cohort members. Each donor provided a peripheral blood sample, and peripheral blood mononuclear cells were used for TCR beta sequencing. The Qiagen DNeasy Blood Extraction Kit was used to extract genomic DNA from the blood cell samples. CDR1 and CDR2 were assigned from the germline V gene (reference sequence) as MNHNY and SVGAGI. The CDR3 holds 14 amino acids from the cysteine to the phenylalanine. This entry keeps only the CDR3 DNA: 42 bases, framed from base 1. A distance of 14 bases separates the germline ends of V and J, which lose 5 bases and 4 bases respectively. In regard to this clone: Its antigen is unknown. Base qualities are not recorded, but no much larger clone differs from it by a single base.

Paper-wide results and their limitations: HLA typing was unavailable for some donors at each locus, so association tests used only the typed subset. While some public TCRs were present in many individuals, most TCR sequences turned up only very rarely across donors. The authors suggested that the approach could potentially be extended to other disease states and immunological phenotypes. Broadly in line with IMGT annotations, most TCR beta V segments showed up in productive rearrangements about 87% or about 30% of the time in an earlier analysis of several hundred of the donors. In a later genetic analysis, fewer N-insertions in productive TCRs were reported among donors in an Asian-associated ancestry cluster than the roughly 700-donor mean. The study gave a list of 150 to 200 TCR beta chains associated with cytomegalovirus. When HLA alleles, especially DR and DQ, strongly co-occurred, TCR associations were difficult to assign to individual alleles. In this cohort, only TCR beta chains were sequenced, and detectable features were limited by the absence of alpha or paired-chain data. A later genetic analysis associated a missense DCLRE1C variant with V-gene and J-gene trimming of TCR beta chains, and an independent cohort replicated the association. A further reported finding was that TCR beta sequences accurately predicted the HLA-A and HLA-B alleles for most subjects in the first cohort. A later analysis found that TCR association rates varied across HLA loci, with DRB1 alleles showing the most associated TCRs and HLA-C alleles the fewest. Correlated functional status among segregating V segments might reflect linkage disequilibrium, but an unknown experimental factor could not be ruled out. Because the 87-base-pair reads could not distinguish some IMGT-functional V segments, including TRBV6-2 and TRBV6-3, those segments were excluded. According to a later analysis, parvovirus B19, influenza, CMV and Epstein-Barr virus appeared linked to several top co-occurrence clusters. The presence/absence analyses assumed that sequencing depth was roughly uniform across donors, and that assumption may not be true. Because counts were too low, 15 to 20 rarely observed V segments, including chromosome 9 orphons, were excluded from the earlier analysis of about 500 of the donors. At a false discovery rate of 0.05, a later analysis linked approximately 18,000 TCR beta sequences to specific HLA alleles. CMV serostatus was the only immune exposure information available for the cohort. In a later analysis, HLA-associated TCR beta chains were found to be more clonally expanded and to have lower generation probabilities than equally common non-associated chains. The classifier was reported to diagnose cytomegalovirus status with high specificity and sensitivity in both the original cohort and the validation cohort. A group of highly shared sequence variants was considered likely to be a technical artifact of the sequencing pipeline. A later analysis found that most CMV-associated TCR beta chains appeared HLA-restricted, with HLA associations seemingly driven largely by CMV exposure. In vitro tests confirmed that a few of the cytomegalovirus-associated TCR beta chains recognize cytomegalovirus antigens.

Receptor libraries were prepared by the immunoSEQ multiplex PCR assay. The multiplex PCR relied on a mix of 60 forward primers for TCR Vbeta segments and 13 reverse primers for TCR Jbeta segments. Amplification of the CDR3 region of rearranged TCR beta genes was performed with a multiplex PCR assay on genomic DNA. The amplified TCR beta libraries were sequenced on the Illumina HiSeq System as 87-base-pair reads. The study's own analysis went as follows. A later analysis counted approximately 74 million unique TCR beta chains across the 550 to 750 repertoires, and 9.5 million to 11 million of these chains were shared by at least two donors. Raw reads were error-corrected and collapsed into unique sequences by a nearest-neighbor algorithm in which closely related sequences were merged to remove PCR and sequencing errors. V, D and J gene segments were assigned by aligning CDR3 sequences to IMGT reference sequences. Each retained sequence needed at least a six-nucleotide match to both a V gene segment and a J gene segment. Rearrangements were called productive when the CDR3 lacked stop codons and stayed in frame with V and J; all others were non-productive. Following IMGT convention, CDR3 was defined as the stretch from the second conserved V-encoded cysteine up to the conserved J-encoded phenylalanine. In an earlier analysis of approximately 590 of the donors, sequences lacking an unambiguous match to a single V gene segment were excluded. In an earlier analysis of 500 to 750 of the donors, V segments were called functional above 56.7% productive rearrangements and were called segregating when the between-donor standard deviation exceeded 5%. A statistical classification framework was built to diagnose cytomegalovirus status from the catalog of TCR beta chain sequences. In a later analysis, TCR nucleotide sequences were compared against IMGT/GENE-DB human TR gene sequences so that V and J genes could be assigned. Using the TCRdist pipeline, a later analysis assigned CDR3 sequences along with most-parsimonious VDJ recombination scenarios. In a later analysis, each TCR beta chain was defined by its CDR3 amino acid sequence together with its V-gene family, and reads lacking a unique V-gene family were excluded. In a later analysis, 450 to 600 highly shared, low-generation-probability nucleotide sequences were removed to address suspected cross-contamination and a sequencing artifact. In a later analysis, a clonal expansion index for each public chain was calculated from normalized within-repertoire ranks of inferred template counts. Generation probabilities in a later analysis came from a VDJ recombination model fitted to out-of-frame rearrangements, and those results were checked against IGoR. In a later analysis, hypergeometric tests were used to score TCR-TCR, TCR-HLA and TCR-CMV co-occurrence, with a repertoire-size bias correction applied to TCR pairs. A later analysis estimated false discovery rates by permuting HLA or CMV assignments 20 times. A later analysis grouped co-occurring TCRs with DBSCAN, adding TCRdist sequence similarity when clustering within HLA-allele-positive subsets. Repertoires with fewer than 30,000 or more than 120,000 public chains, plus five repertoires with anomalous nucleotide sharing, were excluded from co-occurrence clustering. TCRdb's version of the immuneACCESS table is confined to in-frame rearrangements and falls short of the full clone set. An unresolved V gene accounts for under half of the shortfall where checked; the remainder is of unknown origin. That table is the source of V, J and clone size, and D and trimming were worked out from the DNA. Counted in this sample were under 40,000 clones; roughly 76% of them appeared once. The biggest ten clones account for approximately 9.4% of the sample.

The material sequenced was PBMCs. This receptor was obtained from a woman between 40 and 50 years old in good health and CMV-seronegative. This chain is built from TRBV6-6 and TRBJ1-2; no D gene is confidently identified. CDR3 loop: CASSPRGRTYGYTF. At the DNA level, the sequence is TGTGCCAGCAGTCCTCGGGGTAGGACCTATGGCTACACCTTC.